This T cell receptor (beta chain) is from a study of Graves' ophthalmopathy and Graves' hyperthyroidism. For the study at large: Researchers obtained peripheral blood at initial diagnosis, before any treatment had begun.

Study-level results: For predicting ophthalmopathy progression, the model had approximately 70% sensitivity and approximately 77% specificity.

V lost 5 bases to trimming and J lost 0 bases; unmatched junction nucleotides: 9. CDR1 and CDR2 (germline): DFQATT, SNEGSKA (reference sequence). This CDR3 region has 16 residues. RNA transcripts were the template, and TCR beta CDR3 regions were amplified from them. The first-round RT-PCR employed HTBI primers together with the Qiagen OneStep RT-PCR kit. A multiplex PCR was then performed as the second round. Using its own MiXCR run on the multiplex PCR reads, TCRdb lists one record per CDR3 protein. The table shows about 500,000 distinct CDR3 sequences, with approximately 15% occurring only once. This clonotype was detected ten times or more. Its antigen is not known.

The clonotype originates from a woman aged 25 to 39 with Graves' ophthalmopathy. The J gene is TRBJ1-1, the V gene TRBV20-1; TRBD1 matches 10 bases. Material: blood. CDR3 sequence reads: CSAYRTGGSMNTEAFF. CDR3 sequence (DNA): TGCAGTGCTTACCGGACAGGGGGGAGTATGAACACTGAAGCTTTCTTT.